The 22 T cell receptor beta chains in this list originate from one sample, sequenced in a study of naive and memory T cell subsets (dated by TCRdb to between 2016 and 2019). Libraries were constructed by 5' RACE. Sequenced on an Illumina MiSeq. The ligated cDNA was amplified in four rounds of PCR with nested alpha and beta constant region primers together with the SP2 primer. TCRdb reanalyzed the raw reads on its own, using fastp at Q25 for trimming and MiXCR for clone calling, and kept in-frame beta chains. All rows with the same CDR3 protein become a single entry with the most common DNA and genes. For this sample there are around 56,000 distinct CDR3 sequences; under 10% appear just once. The top ten hold almost 10% of the sample. The study reported a robust and sensitive protocol to amplify, sequence and analyze TCRs, based on 3' ligation of a UMI-containing oligonucleotide to TCR cDNA. The receptors here all came from a female donor in good health.

There are many counts of this clonotype. V usage is TRBV7-9 and J usage is TRBJ2-3; D gene unclear. This CDR3 comprises 11 residues. Germline V lookup: CDR1 SEHNR, CDR2 FQNEAQ (reference sequence). V dropped 3 bases and J dropped 4 bases, with 2 bases sitting between them. The CDR3: CASSFADTQYF. Here the CDR3 DNA reads TGTGCCAGCAGCTTTGCAGATACGCAGTATTTT.

A word on this clonotype: At one boundary the junction diverges from the germline segment, which might be a read error. This rearrangement joins TRBV7-9 to TRBJ1-2; D not certain. CDR1 is SEHNR and CDR2 is FQNEAQ in the germline V gene (reference sequence). The CDR3 contains 12 residues. The CDR3 DNA reads as TGTGCCAGCAGCCCTCTCAGCTATGGCGACACCTTC. It translates to CASSPLSYGDTF.

This clonotype showed up many times. V is TRBV30 and J is TRBJ1-2, with unresolved D. The CDR3 is made up of 15 amino acids. The germline gives CDR1 GTSNPN, CDR2 SVGIG (reference sequence). Trimming took 0 bases from V and 0 from J, leaving 11 bases between them. In DNA, the CDR3 is TGTGCCTGGAGTGTACTGGGAGTTCCTAACTATGGCTACACCTTC. Protein product: CAWSVLGVPNYGYTF.

The rearrangement uses TRBV7-2 and TRBJ2-5, with 7 bases fitting TRBD1. The trim removed 5 bases at V and 4 bases at J, leaving 7 bases unmatched. Germline CDR1 SGHTA, CDR2 FQGNSA. The CDR3 contains 14 residues. The CDR3 spells CASSRQGNSETQYF. The CDR3 nucleotides are TGTGCCAGCAGCCGACAGGGTAATTCAGAGACCCAGTACTTC.

To note about this clonotype: The germline gene is not matched at one end of the junction; a read error may be the cause. This chain links TRBV5-1 with TRBJ1-2, with TRBD1 matching over 10 bases. Per the germline V gene, CDR1 is SGHRS and CDR2 is YFSETQ. This CDR3 region has 15 residues. CDR3 sequence: CASSSAGTGAYGDTF. The CDR3 DNA sequence: TGCGCCAGCAGCTCAGCCGGGACAGGGGCCTATGGCGACACCTTC.

CDR3 loop: CASRHEPNYEQYF. For the CDR3, the DNA is TGTGCCAGCAGACACGAGCCTAACTACGAGCAGTACTTC. V usage is TRBV2 and J usage is TRBJ2-7; D unresolved. CDR1 and CDR2 from the germline V gene are SNHLY and FYNNEI. This CDR3 comprises 13 residues. V dropped 6 bases and J dropped 3 bases, with 12 bases sitting between them.

This clonotype was observed a few times. J is TRBJ2-2 and V is TRBV12-3 or TRBV12-4, with a tentative D call TRBD1 (5 bases). Trimming shortened V by 2 bases and J by 5 bases, and 9 bases separated the two germline ends. This CDR3 region has 14 residues. The CDR3 nucleotides are TGTGCCAGCAGTTTAAATGGACAAACCGGGGAGCTGTTTTTT. Protein sequence: CASSLNGQTGELFF.

At least ten counts were recorded for this clonotype. In DNA, the CDR3 is TGCGCCAGCAGCCACTGGACAGAGAACACTGAAGCTTTCTTT. This encodes CASSHWTENTEAFF. The rearrangement joins TRBV4-3 to TRBJ1-1; possible D gene TRBD1, 6 bases. V shed 3 bases and J shed 1 base, with 9 bases lying between them. Germline CDR1 is LGHNA and CDR2 is YSLEER. The length of the CDR3 is 14 residues.

As concerns this clonotype: Possible read error: a much larger clone is one base away. A read error is likely, as this CDR3 ends without the conserved phenylalanine or tryptophan. The V gene is TRBV7-8, the J gene TRBJ2-2; 9 bases are a match to TRBD2. Germline CDR1 SGHVS, CDR2 FQNEAQ. With V trimmed by 5 bases and J by 7 bases, 8 bases remained unmatched. The CDR3 totals 15 residues. CDR3 nucleotide sequence: TGTGCCAGCAGCGAATTAGCGGGAGAACACGGGGAGCTGTTTTCT. It yields the protein CASSELAGEHGELFS.

Many counts were recorded for this clonotype. The gene calls are TRBV2 and TRBJ1-1, with D unclear. The CDR3 contains 13 residues. Germline V gene sequence: CDR1 SNHLY, CDR2 FYNNEI. Trimming removed 4 bases at V and 1 base at J, with 7 bases between. Written as DNA, the CDR3 is TGTGCCAGCAGTGCGGACGGGAACACTGAAGCTTTCTTT. Protein sequence: CASSADGNTEAFF.

This chain uses TRBV28 with TRBJ1-5, with TRBD1 as a possible D gene (6 bases). Germline V CDR1 and CDR2: MDHEN, SYDVKM. V was pared by 4 bases and J by 1 base, with 11 bases between. The CDR3 has 15 amino acids. The DNA for the CDR3 is TGTGCCAGCAGTTCGTCAGGGGTAAGCAATCAGCCCCAGCATTTT. This gives the protein CASSSSGVSNQPQHF.

At least ten counts were recorded for this clonotype. V is TRBV7-2 and J is TRBJ1-2, with D hard to call. Per the germline V gene, CDR1 is SGHTA and CDR2 is FQGNSA. V lost 1 base to trimming and J lost 4 bases, with 7 bases between them. The CDR3 is made up of 13 amino acids. CDR3 sequence: CASSLGPFYGYTF. In nucleotides, the CDR3 is TGTGCCAGCAGCTTAGGGCCCTTCTATGGCTACACCTTC. The full variable domain, rest sourced from reference TRBV7-2 and TRBJ1-2, is GAGVSQSPSNKVTEKGKDVELRCDPISGHTALYWYRQSLGQGLEFLIYFQGNSAPDKSGLPSDRFSAERTGGSVSTLTIQRTQQEDSAVYLCASSLGPFYGYTFGSGTRLTVV.

This chain connects TRBV12-3 or TRBV12-4 to TRBJ1-1; D is unclear. The CDR3 is made up of 13 amino acids. V dropped 2 bases and J dropped 7 bases, with 11 bases sitting between them. CDR3 coding DNA: TGTGCCAGCAGTTTACTGGTAGGGTATGAAGCTTTCTTT. The encoded protein is CASSLLVGYEAFF.

This clonotype was counted at least ten times. This chain connects TRBV19 to TRBJ1-2; 7 positions agree with TRBD1. The germline V gene encodes CDR1 LNHDA and CDR2 SQIVND (reference sequence). The J segment lost 4 bases and the V segment lost 3 bases, leaving 5 bases of the junction unmatched. The CDR3 length is 14 residues. The CDR3 coding sequence is TGTGCCAGTAGTATTGAGGGGGCTATCTATGGCTACACCTTC. Translating it yields CASSIEGAIYGYTF.

In its sample, this clonotype was seen many times. This sequence joins TRBV20-1 and TRBJ1-4; tentatively, D is TRBD1 (5 bases). This CDR3 is 13 amino acids long. V was shortened by 2 bases and J by 4 bases, with 8 bases between the two germline ends. CDR1 DFQATT and CDR2 SNEGSKA come from the germline V gene (reference sequence). Written as DNA, the CDR3 is TGCAGTGCTAGATGGGGGAATAATGAAAAACTGTTTTTT. It yields the protein CSARWGNNEKLFF.

This clonotype was observed at least ten times. The J gene is TRBJ1-1, the V gene TRBV7-2, with 7 bases matching TRBD1. Germline loops: CDR1 SGHTA, CDR2 FQGNSA. The J segment lost 0 bases and the V segment lost 7 bases, leaving 8 bases of the junction unmatched. The CDR3 sequence is 15 residues long. CDR3 sequence reads: CASKRGPGMNTEAFF. Written as DNA, the CDR3 is TGTGCCAGCAAAAGGGGGCCTGGGATGAACACTGAAGCTTTCTTT.

This clonotype was observed a few times. The V and J genes are TRBV12-3 or TRBV12-4 and TRBJ1-4; D is unclear. V was pared by 6 bases and J by 8 bases, with 7 bases between. The CDR3 extends over 11 amino acids. The CDR3 DNA reads TGTGCCAGCAGCTGGAGAGAAAAACTGTTTTTT. Amino acid sequence: CASSWREKLFF.

This clonotype was detected many times. The chain employs TRBV20-1 and TRBJ1-4, with D unresolved. The CDR3 consists of 13 residues. V lost 6 bases, J lost 0 bases, and 8 bases lay in between. Germline CDR1 DFQATT, CDR2 SNEGSKA (reference sequence). The CDR3 protein is CSANLATNEKLFF. CDR3 DNA sequence: TGCAGTGCGAATCTTGCAACTAATGAAAAACTGTTTTTT.

This clonotype was picked up many times. This rearrangement joins TRBV7-9 to TRBJ1-6; D is uncertain. Germline V gene lookup returns CDR1 SEHNR and CDR2 FQNEAQ (reference sequence). V lost 1 base, J lost 9 bases, and 7 bases lay in between. The CDR3 length is 13 residues. CDR3 sequence reads: CASSLESSSPLHF. In nucleotides, the CDR3 is TGTGCCAGCAGCTTAGAATCATCTTCACCCCTCCACTTT.

This clonotype occurred many times. The chain carries TRBV5-1 and TRBJ2-7, with 15 bases aligning to TRBD2. The germline gives CDR1 SGHRS, CDR2 YFSETQ. J was trimmed by 4 bases and V by 4 bases; bases with no gene match: 6. CDR3 length: 16 residues. The CDR3 region is CASSRGLAGGRYEQYF. DNA for the CDR3: TGCGCCAGCAGCCGAGGACTAGCGGGGGGGCGGTACGAGCAGTACTTC.

This clonotype was recorded at least ten times. The chain combines TRBV20-1 with TRBJ2-7; D perhaps matches TRBD1 (6 bases). With 0 bases removed from V and 5 bases from J, the gap between germline ends came to 17 bases. Germline CDR1 DFQATT, CDR2 SNEGSKA (reference sequence). The CDR3 sequence is 15 residues long. In DNA, the CDR3 is TGCAGTGCTAGAGAGGCACAGGGAAGACGGGACGAGCAGTACTTC. Translating it yields CSAREAQGRRDEQYF.

This clonotype showed up just a few times. The chain is built from TRBV28 and TRBJ2-1, with 11 bases matching TRBD2. V lost 6 bases and J lost 8; bases outside the gene matches: 6. The CDR3 is 14 residues long. In germline, CDR1 is MDHEN, CDR2 SYDVKM. The CDR3 DNA reads as TGTGCCAGCAGCCTACTAGCGGGGGACGATGAGCAGTTCTTC. Amino acids: CASSLLAGDDEQFF. The variable domain in full, completed from reference TRBV28 and TRBJ2-1, reads DVKVTQSSRYLVKRTGEKVFLECVQDMDHENMFWYRQDPGLGLRLIYFSYDVKMKEKGDIPEGYSVSREKKERFSLILESASTNQTSMYLCASSLLAGDDEQFFGPGTRLTVL.